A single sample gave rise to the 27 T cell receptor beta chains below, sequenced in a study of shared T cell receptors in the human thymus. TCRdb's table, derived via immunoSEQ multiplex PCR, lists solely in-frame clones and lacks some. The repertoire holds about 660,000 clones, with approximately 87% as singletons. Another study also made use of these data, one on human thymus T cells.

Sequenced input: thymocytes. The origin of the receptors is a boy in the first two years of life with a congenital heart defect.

CDR3 sequence (DNA): TGTGCCAGCTCATGGCCCGGACAGGGGAAGCCAGATACGCAGTATTTT. This gives the protein CASSWPGQGKPDTQYF. The chain has TRBV18 and TRBJ2-3; 9 positions agree with TRBD1. Looked up from germline, CDR1 is KGHSH and CDR2 is LQKENI. CDR3 size: 16 residues. Trimming removed 5 bases from V and 4 bases from J; junction bases left unmatched: 10.

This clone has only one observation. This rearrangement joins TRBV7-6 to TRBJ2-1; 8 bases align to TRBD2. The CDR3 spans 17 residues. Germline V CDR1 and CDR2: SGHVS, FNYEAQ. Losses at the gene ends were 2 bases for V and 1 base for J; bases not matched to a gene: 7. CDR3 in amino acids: CASSLTGRAQSYNEQFF. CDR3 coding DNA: TGTGCCAGCAGCTTAACCGGGAGGGCCCAGTCCTACAATGAGCAGTTCTTC.

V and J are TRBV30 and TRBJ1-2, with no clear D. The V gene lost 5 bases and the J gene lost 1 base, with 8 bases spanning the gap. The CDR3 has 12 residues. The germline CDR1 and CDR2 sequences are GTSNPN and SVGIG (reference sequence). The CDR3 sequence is CAWERDNYGYTF. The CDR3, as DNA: TGTGCCTGGGAACGGGATAACTATGGCTACACCTTC.

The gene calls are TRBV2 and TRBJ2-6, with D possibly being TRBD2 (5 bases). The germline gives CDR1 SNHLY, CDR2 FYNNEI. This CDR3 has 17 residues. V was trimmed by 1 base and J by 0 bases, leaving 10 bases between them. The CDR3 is CASSEGRGSSGANVLTF. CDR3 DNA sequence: TGTGCCAGCAGTGAAGGTCGGGGTTCCTCTGGGGCCAACGTCCTGACTTTC.

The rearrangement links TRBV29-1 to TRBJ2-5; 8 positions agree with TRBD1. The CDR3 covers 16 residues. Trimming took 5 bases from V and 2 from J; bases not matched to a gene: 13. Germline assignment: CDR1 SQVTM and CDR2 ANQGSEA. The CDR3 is CSVLRQGLNLQETQYF. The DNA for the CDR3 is TGCAGCGTTCTCCGACAGGGGTTGAATCTACAAGAGACCCAGTACTTC. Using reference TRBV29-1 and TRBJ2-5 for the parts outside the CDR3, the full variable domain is SAVISQKPSRDICQRGTSLTIQCQVDSQVTMMFWYRQQPGQSLTLIATANQGSEATYESGFVIDKFPISRPNLTFSTLTVSNMSPEDSSIYLCSVLRQGLNLQETQYFGPGTRLLVL.

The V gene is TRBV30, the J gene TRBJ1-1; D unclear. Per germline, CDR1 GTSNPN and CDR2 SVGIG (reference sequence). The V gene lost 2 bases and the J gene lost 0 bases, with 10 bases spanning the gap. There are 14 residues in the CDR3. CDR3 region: CAWSSPMVNTEAFF. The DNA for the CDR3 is TGTGCCTGGAGTTCCCCTATGGTGAACACTGAAGCTTTCTTT.

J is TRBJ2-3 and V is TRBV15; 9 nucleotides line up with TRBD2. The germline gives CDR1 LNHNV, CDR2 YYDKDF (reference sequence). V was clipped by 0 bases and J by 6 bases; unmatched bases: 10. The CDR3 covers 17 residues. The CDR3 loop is CATSRDARGRGADTQYF. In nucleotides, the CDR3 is TGTGCCACCAGCAGAGACGCCCGCGGGAGGGGGGCCGATACGCAGTATTTT.

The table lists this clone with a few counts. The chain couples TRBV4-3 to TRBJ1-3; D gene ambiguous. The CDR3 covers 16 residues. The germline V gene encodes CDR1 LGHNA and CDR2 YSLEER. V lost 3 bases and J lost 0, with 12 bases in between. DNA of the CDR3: TGCGCCAGCAGCCAGAGCGGACGGTTCTCTGGAAACACCATATATTTT. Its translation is CASSQSGRFSGNTIYF.

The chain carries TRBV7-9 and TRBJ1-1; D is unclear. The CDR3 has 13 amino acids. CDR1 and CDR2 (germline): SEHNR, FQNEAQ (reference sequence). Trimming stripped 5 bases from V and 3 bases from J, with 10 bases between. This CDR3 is CASSPFGHTEAFF. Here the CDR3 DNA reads TGTGCCAGCAGCCCCTTTGGGCACACTGAAGCTTTCTTT.

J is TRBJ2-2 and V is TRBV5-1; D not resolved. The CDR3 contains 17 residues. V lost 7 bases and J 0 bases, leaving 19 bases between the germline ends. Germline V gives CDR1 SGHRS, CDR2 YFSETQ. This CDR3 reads CASSPLQALANTGELFF. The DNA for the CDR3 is TGCGCCAGCTCTCCCCTGCAGGCACTCGCGAACACCGGGGAGCTGTTTTTT. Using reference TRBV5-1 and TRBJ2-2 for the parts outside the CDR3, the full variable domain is KAGVTQTPRYLIKTRGQQVTLSCSPISGHRSVSWYQQTPGQGLQFLFEYFSETQRNKGNFPGRFSGRQFSNSRSEMNVSTLELGDSALYLCASSPLQALANTGELFFGEGSRLTVL.

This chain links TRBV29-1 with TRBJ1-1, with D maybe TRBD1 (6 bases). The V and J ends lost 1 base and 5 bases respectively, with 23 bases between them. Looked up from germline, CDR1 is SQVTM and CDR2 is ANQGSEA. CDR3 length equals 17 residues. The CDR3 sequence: CSVEGGDQQGPGTEAFF. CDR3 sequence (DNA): TGCAGCGTTGAAGGGGGTGACCAACAGGGCCCGGGTACTGAAGCTTTCTTT. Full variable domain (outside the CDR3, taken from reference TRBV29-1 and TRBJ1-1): SAVISQKPSRDICQRGTSLTIQCQVDSQVTMMFWYRQQPGQSLTLIATANQGSEATYESGFVIDKFPISRPNLTFSTLTVSNMSPEDSSIYLCSVEGGDQQGPGTEAFFGQGTRLTVV.

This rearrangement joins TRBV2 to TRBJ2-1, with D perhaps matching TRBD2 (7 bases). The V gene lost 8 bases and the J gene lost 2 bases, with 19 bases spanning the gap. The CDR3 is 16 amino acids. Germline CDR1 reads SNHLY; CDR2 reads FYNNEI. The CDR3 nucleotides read TGTGCCAGCCCAAAGGGGGGAGGGGTCACCTACAATGAGCAGTTCTTC. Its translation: CASPKGGGVTYNEQFF.

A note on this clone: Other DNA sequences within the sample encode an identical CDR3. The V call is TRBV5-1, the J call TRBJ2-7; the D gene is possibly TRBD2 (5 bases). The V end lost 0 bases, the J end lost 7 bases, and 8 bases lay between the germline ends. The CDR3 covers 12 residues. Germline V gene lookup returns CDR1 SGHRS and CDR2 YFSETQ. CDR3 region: CASSLAGDEQYF. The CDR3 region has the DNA TGCGCCAGCAGCTTGGCCGGGGATGAGCAGTACTTC. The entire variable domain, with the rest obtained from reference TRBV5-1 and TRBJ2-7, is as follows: KAGVTQTPRYLIKTRGQQVTLSCSPISGHRSVSWYQQTPGQGLQFLFEYFSETQRNKGNFPGRFSGRQFSNSRSEMNVSTLELGDSALYLCASSLAGDEQYFGPGTRLTVT.

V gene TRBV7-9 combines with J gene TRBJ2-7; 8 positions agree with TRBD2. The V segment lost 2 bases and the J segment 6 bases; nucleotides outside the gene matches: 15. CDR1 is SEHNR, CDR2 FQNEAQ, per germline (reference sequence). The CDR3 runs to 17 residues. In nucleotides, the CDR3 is TGTGCCAGCAGCTTATGGGAGCGGGAGCGCACTTGGGGCGAGCAGTACTTC. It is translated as CASSLWERERTWGEQYF.

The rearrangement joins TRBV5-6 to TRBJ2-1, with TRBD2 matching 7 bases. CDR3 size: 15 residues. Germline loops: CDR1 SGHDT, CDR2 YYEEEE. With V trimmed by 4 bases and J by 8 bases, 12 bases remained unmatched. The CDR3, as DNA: TGTGCCAGCAGCACCCTAGCGGTAACAATAGATGAGCAGTTCTTC. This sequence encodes CASSTLAVTIDEQFF. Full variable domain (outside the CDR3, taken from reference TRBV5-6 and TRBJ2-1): DAGVTQSPTHLIKTRGQQVTLRCSPKSGHDTVSWYQQALGQGPQFIFQYYEEEERQRGNFPDRFSGHQFPNYSSELNVNALLLGDSALYLCASSTLAVTIDEQFFGPGTRLTVL.

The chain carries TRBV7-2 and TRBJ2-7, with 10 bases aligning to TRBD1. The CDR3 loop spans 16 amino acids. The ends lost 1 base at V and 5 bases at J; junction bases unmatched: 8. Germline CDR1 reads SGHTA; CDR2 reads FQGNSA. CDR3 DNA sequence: TGTGCCAGCAGCTTAGGTCCGAGACAGGGGGCCCACGAGCAGTACTTC. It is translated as CASSLGPRQGAHEQYF.

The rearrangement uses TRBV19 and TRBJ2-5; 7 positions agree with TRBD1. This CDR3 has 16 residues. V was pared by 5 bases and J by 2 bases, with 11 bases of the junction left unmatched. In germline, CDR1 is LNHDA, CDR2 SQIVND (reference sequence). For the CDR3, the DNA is TGTGCCAGTAGTCCGGGGACAGACCATTTTCAAGAGACCCAGTACTTC. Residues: CASSPGTDHFQETQYF.

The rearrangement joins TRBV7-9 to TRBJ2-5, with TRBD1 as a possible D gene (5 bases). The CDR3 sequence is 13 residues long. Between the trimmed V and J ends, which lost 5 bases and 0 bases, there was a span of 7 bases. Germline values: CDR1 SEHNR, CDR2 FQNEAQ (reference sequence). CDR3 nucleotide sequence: TGTGCCAGCAGCCCAGGGAACCAAGAGACCCAGTACTTC. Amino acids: CASSPGNQETQYF.

In nucleotides, the CDR3 is TGTGCCAGCAGCTTGGGCAGGCCCTTTAGCACAGATACGCAGTATTTT. Translating gives CASSLGRPFSTDTQYF. The chain is built from TRBV7-2 and TRBJ2-3; D uncertain. Germline V gives CDR1 SGHTA, CDR2 FQGNSA. V was clipped by 3 bases and J by 0 bases, with 13 bases between them. The CDR3 is 16 amino acids.

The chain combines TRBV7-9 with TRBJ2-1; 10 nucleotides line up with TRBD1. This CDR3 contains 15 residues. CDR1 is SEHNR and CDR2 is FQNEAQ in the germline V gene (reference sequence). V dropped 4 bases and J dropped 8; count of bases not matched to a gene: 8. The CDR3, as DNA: TGTGCCAGCAGCTCCCGGGACAGGGGTTACTATGAGCAGTTCTTC. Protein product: CASSSRDRGYYEQFF.

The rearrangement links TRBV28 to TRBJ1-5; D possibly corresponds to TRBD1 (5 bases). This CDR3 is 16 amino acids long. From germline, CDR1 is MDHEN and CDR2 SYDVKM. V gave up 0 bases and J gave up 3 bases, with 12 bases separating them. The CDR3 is CASSLCKDKINQPQHF. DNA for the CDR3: TGTGCCAGCAGTTTATGCAAGGACAAAATCAATCAGCCCCAGCATTTT.

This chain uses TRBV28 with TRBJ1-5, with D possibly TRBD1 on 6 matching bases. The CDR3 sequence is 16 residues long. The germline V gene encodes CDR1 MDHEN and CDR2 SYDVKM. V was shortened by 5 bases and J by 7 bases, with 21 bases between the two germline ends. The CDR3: CASSRGSSDCRQPQHF. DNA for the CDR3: TGTGCCAGCAGTAGGGGGAGTTCCGACTGTCGGCAGCCCCAGCATTTT.

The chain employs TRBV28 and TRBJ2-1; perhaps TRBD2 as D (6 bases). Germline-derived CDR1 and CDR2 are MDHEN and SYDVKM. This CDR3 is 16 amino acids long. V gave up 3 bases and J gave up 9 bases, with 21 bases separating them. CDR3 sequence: CASSFRFGLRGSEQFF. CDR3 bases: TGTGCCAGCAGTTTTCGCTTCGGCCTCCGGGGGAGTGAGCAGTTCTTC.

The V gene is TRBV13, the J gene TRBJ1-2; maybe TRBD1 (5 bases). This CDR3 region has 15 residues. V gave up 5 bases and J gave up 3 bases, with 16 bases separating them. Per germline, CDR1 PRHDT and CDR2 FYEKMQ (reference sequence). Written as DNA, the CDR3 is TGTGCCAGCAGCCCCACCCGGGGGTTAGACTATGGCTACACCTTC. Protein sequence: CASSPTRGLDYGYTF.

The CDR3 region is CAWSVRLRNLEETQYF. The CDR3 DNA reads TGTGCCTGGAGTGTTAGACTAAGGAATCTGGAAGAGACCCAGTACTTC. The chain uses TRBV30 and TRBJ2-5; TRBD2 might be the D (5 bases). Trimming left V 0 bases short and J 3 bases short, with 17 bases between. The CDR3 is 16 residues long. Germline CDR1 reads GTSNPN; CDR2 reads SVGIG (reference sequence). The whole variable domain, remainder taken from reference TRBV30 and TRBJ2-5, is SQTIHQWPATLVQPVGSPLSLECTVEGTSNPNLYWYRQAAGRGLQLLFYSVGIGQISSEVPQNLSASRPQDRQFILSSKKLLLSDSGFYLCAWSVRLRNLEETQYFGPGTRLLVL.

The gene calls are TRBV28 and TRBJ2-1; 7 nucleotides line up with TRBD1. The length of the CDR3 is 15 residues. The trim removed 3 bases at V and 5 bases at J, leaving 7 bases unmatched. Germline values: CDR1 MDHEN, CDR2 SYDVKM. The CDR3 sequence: CASSFPQRGHNEQFF. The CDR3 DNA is TGTGCCAGCAGTTTTCCCCAGAGGGGGCACAATGAGCAGTTCTTC.

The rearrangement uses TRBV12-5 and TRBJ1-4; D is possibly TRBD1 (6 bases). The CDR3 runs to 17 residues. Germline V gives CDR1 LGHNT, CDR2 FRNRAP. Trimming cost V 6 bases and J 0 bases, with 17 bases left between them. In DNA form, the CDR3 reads TGTGCTAGTGGCACAGACAGGCCCGATGCAACTAATGAAAAACTGTTTTTT. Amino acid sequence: CASGTDRPDATNEKLFF.